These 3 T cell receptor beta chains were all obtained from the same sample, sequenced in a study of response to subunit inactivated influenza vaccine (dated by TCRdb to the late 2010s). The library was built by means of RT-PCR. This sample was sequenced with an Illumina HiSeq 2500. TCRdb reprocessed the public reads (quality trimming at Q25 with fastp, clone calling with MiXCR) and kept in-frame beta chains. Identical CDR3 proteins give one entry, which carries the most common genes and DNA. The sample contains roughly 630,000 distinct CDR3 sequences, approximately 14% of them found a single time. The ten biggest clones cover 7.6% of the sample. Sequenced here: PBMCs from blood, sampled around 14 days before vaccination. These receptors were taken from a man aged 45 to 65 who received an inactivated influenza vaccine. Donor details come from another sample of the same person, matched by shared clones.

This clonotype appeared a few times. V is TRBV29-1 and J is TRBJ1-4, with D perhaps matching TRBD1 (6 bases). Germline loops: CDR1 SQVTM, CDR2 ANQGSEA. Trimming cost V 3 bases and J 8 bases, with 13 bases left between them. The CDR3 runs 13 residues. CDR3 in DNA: TGCAGCGTTGACGGGGGCGGGTGCGAAAAACTGTTTTTT. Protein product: CSVDGGGCEKLFF.

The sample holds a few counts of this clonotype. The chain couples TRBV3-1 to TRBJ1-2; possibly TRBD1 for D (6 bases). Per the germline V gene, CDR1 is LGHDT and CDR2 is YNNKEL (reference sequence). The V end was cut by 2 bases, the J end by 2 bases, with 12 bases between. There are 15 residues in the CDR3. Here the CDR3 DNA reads TGTGCCAGCAGCCAACTCGGGGGGCCGAACTATGGCTACACCTTC. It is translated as CASSQLGGPNYGYTF.

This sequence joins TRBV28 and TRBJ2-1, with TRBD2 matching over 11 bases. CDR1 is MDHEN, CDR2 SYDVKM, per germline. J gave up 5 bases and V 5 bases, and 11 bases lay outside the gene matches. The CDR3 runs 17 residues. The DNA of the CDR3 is TGTGCCAGCAGTACCAATGCCCCTAGCGGGGGGAACAATGAGCAGTTCTTC. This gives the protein CASSTNAPSGGNNEQFF.